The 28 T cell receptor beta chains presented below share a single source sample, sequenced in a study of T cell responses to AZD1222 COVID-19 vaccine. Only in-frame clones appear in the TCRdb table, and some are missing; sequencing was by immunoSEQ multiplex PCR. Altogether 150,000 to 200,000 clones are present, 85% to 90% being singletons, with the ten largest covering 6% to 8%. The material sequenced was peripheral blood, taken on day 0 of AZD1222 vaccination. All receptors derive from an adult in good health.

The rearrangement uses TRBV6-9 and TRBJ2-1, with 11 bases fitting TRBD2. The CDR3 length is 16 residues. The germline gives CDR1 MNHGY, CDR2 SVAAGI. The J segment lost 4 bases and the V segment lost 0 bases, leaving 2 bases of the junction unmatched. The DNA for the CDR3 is TGTGCCAGCAGTTATTCCCCTAGCGGGGGGTACAATGAGCAGTTCTTC. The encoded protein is CASSYSPSGGYNEQFF.

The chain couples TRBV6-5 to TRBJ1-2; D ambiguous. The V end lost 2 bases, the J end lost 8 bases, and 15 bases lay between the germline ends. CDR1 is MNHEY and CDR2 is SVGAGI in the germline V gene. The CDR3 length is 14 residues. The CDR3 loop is CASSYRERPGGYTF. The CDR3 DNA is TGTGCCAGCAGTTACCGCGAGAGGCCCGGAGGCTACACCTTC.

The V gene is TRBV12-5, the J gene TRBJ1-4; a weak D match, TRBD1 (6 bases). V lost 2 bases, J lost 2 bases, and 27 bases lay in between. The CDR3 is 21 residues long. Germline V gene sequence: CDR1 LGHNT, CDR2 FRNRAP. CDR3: CASGLLTGTYKALTTNEKLFF. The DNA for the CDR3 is TGTGCTAGTGGTTTGCTAACCGGGACATACAAAGCCCTCACCACTAATGAAAAACTGTTTTTT.

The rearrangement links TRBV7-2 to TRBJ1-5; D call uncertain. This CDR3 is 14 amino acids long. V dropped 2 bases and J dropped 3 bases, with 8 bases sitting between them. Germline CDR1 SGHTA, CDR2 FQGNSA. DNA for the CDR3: TGTGCCAGCAGCTTATGGGGTTACAATCAGCCCCAGCATTTT. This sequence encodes CASSLWGYNQPQHF. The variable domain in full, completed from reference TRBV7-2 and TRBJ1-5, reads GAGVSQSPSNKVTEKGKDVELRCDPISGHTALYWYRQSLGQGLEFLIYFQGNSAPDKSGLPSDRFSAERTGGSVSTLTIQRTQQEDSAVYLCASSLWGYNQPQHFGDGTRLSIL.

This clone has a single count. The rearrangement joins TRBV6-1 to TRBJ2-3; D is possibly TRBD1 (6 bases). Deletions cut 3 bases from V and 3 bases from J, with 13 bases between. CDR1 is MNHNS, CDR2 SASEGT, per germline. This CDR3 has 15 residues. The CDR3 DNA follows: TGTGCCAGCAGTGACCGGACAGACCCAACAGATACGCAGTATTTT. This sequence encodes CASSDRTDPTDTQYF.

Written as DNA, the CDR3 is TGTGCCAGCAGTTATTACGGGGTAACCCAAGAGACCCAGTACTTC. Its translation is CASSYYGVTQETQYF. The V call is TRBV6-2 or TRBV6-3, the J call TRBJ2-5, with a tentative D call TRBD2 (5 bases). The CDR3 spans 15 residues. Germline lookup yields CDR1 MNHEY and CDR2 SVGEGT. Trimming removed 3 bases at V and 1 base at J, with 12 bases between.

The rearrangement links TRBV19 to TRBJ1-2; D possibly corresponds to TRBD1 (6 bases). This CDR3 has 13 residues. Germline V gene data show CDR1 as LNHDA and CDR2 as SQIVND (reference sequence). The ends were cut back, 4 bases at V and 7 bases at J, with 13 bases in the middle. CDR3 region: CASSTSDRGGYTF. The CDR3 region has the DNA TGTGCCAGTAGTACCTCGGACAGAGGTGGCTACACCTTC.

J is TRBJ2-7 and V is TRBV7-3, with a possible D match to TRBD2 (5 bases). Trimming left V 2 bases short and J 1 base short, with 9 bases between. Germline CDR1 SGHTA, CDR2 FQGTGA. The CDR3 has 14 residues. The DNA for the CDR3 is TGTGCCAGCAGCTTAGCGGGCGGATCCTACGAGCAGTACGTC. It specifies CASSLAGGSYEQYV.

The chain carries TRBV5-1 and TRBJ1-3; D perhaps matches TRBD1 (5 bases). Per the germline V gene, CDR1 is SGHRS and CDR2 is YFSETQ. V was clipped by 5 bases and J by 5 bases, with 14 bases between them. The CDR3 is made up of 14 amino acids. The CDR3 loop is CASSDGTLRNTIYF. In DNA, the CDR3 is TGCGCCAGCAGTGACGGGACTCTGCGAAACACCATATATTTT. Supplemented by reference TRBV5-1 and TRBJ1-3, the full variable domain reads KAGVTQTPRYLIKTRGQQVTLSCSPISGHRSVSWYQQTPGQGLQFLFEYFSETQRNKGNFPGRFSGRQFSNSRSEMNVSTLELGDSALYLCASSDGTLRNTIYFGEGSWLTVV.

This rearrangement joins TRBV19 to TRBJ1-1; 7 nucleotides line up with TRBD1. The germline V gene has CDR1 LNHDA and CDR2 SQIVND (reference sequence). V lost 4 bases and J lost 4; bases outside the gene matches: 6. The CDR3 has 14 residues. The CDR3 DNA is TGTGCCAGTAGTAACTCGGACAGGTTCACTGAAGCTTTCTTT. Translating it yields CASSNSDRFTEAFF. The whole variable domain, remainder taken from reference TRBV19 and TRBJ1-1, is DGGITQSPKYLFRKEGQNVTLSCEQNLNHDAMYWYRQDPGQGLRLIYYSQIVNDFQKGDIAEGYSVSREKKESFPLTVTSAQKNPTAFYLCASSNSDRFTEAFFGQGTRLTVV.

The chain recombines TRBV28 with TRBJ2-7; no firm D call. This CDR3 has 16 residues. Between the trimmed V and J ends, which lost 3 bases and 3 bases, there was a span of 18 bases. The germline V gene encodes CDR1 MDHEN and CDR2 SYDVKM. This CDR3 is CASSFSPRRNNYEQYF. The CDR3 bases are TGTGCCAGCAGTTTCTCCCCGAGAAGGAATAACTACGAGCAGTACTTC.

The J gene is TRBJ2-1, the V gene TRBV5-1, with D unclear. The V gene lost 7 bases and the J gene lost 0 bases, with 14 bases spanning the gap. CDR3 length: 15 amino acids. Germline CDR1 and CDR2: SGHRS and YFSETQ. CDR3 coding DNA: TGCGCCAGCGCGGAAGGGTTGAGCTCCTACAATGAGCAGTTCTTC. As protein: CASAEGLSSYNEQFF.

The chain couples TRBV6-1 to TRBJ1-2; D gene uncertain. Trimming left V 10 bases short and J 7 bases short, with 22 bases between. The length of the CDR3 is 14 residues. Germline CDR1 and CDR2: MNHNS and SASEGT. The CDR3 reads CATLYDGERGGYTF. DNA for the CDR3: TGTGCCACCCTTTACGACGGGGAACGGGGTGGCTACACCTTC.

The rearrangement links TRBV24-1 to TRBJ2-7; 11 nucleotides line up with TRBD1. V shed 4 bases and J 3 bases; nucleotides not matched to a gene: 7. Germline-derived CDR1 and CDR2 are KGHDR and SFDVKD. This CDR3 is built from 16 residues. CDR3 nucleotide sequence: TGTGCCACCAGTGACCCCCGGGACAGGGGGAACTACGAGCAGTACTTC. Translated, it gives CATSDPRDRGNYEQYF.

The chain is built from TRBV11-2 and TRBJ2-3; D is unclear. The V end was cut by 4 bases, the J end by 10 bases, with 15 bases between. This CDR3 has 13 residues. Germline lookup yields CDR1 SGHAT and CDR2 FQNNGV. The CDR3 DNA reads TGTGCCAGCAGCTCCGACCTTCACGGGTCGCAGTATTTT. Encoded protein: CASSSDLHGSQYF.

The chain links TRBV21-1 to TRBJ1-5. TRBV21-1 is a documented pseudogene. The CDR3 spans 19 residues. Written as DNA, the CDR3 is TGTGCCAGCAGCAAATCACCAACGACTGGGGGTCGAAGCAATCAGCCCCAGCATTTT. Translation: CASSKSPTTGGRSNQPQHF.

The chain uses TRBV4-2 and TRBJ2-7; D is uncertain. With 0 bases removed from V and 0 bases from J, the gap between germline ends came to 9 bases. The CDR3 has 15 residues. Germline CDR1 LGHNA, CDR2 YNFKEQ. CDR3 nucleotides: TGTGCCAGCAGCCAAGAGGGGTCCCGCTCCTACGAGCAGTACTTC. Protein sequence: CASSQEGSRSYEQYF.

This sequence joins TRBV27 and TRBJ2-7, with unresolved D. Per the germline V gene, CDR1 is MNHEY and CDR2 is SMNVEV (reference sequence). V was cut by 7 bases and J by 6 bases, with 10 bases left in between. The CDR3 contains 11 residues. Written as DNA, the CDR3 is TGTGCCAGCAATAGAGAACCCGAGCAGTACTTC. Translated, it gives CASNREPEQYF.

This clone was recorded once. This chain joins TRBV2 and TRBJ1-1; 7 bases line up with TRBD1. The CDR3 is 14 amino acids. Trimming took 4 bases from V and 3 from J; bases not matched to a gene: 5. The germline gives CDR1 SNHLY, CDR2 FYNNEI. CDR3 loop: CASSVTGADTEAFF. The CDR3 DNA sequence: TGTGCCAGCAGTGTAACAGGGGCGGACACTGAAGCTTTCTTT. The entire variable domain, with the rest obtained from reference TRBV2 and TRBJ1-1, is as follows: EPEVTQTPSHQVTQMGQEVILRCVPISNHLYFYWYRQILGQKVEFLVSFYNNEISEKSEIFDDQFSVERPDGSNFTLKIRSTKLEDSAMYFCASSVTGADTEAFFGQGTRLTVV.

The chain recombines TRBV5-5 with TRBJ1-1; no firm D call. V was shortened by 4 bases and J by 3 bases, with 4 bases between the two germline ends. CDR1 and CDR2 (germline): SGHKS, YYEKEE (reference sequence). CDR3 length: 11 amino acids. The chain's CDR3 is CASSGDTEAFF. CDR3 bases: TGTGCCAGCAGCGGAGACACTGAAGCTTTCTTT.

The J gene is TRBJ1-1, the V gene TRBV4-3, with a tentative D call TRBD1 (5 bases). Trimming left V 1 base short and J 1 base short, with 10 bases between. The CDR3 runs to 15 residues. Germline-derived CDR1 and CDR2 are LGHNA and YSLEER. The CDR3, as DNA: TGCGCCAGCAGCCAAGGCCCCGGACAGAACACTGAAGCTTTCTTT. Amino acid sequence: CASSQGPGQNTEAFF.

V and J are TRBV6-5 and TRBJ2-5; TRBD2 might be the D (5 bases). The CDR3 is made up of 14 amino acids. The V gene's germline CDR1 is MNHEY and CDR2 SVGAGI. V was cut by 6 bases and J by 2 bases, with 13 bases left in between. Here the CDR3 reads CASSFGLLQETQYF. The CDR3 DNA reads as TGTGCCAGCAGCTTTGGACTGTTACAAGAGACCCAGTACTTC.

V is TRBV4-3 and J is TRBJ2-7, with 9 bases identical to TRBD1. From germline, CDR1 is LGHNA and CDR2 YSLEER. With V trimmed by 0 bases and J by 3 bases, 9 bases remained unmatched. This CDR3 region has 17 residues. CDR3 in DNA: TGCGCCAGCAGCCAAGAAAGCCAGGACAGGGGAGACTACGAGCAGTACTTC. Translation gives CASSQESQDRGDYEQYF.

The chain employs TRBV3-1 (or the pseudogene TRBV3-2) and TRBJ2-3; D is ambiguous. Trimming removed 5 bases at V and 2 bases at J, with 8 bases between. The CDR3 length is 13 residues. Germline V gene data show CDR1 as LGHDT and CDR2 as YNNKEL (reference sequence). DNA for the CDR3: TGTGCCAGCAGCTCACCTCCCACAGATACGCAGTATTTT. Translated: CASSSPPTDTQYF.

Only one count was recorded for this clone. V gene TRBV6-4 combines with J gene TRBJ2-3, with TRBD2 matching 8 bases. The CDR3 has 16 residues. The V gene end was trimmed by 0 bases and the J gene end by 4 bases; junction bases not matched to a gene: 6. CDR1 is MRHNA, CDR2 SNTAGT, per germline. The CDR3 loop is CASSDSAGGSADTQYF. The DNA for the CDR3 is TGTGCCAGCAGTGACTCTGCGGGGGGTTCTGCAGATACGCAGTATTTT.

The CDR3 DNA reads as TGTGCCAGTAGTATAAGGAAGGGGTATAATTCACCCCTCCACTTT. Its translation: CASSIRKGYNSPLHF. The chain is built from TRBV19 and TRBJ1-6; weak D call: TRBD1 (5 bases). V was cut by 2 bases and J by 4 bases, with 9 bases left in between. Germline V gene lookup returns CDR1 LNHDA and CDR2 SQIVND (reference sequence). The CDR3 contains 15 residues.

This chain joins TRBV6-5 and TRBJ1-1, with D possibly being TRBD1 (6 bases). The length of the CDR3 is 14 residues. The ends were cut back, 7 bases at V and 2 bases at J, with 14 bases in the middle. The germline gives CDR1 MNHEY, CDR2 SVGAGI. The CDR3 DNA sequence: TGTGCCAGCAAGAATGACAGGATTAACACTGAAGCTTTCTTT. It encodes CASKNDRINTEAFF.

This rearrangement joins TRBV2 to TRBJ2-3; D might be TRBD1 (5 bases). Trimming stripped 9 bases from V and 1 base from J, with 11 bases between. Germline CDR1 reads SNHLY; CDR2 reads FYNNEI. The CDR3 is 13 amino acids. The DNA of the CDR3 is TGTGCCAGTCAGGGTCTAGGCACAGATACGCAGTATTTT. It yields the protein CASQGLGTDTQYF.